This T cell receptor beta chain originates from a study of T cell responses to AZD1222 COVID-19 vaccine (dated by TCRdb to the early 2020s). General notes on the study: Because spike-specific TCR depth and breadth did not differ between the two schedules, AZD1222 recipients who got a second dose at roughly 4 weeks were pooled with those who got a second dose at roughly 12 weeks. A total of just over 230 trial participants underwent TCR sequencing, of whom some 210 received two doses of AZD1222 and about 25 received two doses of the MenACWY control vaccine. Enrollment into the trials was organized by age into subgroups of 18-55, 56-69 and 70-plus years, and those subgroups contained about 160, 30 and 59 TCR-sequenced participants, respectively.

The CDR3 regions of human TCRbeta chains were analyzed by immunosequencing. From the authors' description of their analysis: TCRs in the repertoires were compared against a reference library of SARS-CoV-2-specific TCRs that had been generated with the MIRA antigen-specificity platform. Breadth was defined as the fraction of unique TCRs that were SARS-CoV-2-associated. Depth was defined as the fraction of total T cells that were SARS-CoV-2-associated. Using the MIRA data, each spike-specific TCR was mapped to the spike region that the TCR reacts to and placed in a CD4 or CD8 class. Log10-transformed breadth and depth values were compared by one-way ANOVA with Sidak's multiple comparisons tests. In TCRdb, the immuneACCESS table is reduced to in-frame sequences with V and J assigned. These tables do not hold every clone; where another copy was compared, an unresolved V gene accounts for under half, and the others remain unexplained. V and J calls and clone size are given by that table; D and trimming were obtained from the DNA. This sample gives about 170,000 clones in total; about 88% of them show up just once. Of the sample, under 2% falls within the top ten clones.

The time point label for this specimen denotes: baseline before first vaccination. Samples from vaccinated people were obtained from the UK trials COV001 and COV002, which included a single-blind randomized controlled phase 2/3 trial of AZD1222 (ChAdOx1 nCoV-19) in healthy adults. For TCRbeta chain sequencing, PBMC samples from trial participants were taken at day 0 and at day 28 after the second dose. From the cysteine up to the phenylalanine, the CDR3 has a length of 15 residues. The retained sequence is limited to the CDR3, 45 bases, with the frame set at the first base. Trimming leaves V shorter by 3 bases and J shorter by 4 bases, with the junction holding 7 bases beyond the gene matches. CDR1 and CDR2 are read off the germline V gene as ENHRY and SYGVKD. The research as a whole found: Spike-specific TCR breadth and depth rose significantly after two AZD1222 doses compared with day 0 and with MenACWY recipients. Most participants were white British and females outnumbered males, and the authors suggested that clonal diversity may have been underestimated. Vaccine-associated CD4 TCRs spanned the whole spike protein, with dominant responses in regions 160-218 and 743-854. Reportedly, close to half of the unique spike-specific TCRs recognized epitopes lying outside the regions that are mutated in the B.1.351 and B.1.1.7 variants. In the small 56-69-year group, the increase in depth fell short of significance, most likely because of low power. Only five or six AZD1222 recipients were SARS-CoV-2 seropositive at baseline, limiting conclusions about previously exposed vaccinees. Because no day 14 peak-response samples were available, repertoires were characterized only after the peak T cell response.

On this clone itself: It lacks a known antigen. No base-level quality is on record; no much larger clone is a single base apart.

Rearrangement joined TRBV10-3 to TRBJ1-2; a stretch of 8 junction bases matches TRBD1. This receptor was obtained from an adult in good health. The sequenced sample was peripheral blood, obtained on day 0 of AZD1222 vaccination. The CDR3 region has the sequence CAISERSGTGYGYTF. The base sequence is TGTGCCATCAGTGAACGGTCCGGGACAGGCTATGGCTACACCTTC.